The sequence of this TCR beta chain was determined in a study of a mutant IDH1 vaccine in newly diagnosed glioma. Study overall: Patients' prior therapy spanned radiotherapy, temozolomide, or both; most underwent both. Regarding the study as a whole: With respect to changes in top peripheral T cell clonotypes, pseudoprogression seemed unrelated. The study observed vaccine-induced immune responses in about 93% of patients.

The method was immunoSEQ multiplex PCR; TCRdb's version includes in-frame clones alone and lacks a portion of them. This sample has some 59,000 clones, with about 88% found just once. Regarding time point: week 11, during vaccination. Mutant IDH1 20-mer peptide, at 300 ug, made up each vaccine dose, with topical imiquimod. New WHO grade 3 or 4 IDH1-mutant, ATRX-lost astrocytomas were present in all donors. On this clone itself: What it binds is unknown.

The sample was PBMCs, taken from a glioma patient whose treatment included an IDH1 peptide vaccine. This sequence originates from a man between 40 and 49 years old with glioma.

The CDR3 sequence is CASSASPYEQYF. The CDR3 bases are TGTGCCAGCAGCGCCTCCCCCTACGAGCAGTACTTC. The chain is built from TRBV11-1 and TRBJ2-7; D gene ambiguous. CDR3 length: 12 amino acids. In germline, CDR1 is SGHAT, CDR2 FQDESV (reference sequence). Trimming removed 5 bases at V and 2 bases at J, with 7 bases between.